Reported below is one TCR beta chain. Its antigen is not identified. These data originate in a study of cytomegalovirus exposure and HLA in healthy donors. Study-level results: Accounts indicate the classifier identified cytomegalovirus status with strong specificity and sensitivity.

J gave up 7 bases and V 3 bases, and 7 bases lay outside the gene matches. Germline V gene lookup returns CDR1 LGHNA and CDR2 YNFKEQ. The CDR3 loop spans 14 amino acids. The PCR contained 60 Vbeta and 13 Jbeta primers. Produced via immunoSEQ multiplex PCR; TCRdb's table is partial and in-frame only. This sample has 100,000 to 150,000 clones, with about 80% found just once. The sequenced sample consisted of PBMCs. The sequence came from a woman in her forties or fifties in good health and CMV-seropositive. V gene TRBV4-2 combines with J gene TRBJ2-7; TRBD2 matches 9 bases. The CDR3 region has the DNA TGTGCCAGCAGCCACGACGGACTAGCGTGGGAGCAGTACTTC. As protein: CASSHDGLAWEQYF.